The 28 T cell receptor beta chains below all came from one sample that was sequenced in a study of precursors of human CD4 cytotoxic T cells. Bulk UMI-based sequencing covered sorted CD4+ central memory, effector memory, IL-7R-high and IL-7R-negative TEMRA subsets. Each CDR3 protein is one row after TCRdb ran MiXCR on the reads. The data show about 740 distinct CDR3 sequences, roughly a sixth seen once. What was sequenced was memory CD4+ T cells from blood (PBMCs). These receptors originate from a human donor in good health.

The rearrangement joins TRBV20-1 to TRBJ1-2, with a weak D call TRBD1 (5 bases). This CDR3 comprises 16 residues. Germline CDR1 DFQATT, CDR2 SNEGSKA (reference sequence). The V end was cut by 0 bases, the J end by 3 bases, with 17 bases between. The CDR3: CSARDLEGFRDYGYTF. The CDR3 DNA reads TGCAGTGCTAGAGATCTCGAGGGGTTTAGGGACTATGGCTACACCTTC.

This clonotype was observed a few times. The chain is built from TRBV20-1 and TRBJ2-1; D is unclear. Trimming left V 4 bases short and J 7 bases short, with 11 bases between. Germline V gene lookup returns CDR1 DFQATT and CDR2 SNEGSKA (reference sequence). The CDR3 length is 12 residues. The CDR3: CSATTLGNEQFF. CDR3 sequence (DNA): TGCAGTGCTACCACCTTAGGAAATGAGCAGTTCTTC.

CDR3 sequence: CATSRGNTGELFF. The CDR3 DNA is TGTGCCACCAGTAGGGGGAACACCGGGGAGCTGTTTTTT. V is TRBV24-1 and J is TRBJ2-2; maybe TRBD1 (5 bases). The germline V gene has CDR1 KGHDR and CDR2 SFDVKD. The CDR3 is 13 amino acids. The germline V and J ends were trimmed by 6 bases and 1 base, with 5 bases remaining between them.

This clonotype was counted between two and nine times. The chain joins TRBV30 to TRBJ2-7; the match to TRBD2 covers 11 bases. The CDR3 contains 16 residues. Germline loops: CDR1 GTSNPN, CDR2 SVGIG (reference sequence). V was clipped by 3 bases and J by 4 bases; unmatched bases: 11. CDR3 sequence reads: CAWSLGLAANYYEQYF. CDR3 in DNA: TGTGCCTGGAGCTTGGGACTAGCGGCCAATTATTACGAGCAGTACTTC.

This clonotype was observed a handful of times. The rearrangement joins TRBV9 to TRBJ1-3, with D uncertain. Germline lookup yields CDR1 SGDLS and CDR2 YYNGEE. With 4 bases removed from V and 3 bases from J, the gap between germline ends came to 14 bases. The CDR3 runs 15 residues. The CDR3 DNA reads as TGTGCCAGCAGCACCGACACAATGGGTGGAAACACCATATATTTT. This codes for CASSTDTMGGNTIYF.

This clonotype was detected only a few times. This rearrangement joins TRBV12-3 or TRBV12-4 to TRBJ1-1; TRBD1 matches 10 bases. V was pared by 4 bases and J by 4 bases, with 3 bases of the junction left unmatched. This CDR3 is 14 amino acids long. CDR3 sequence reads: CASSYRTGGTEAFF. The CDR3 nucleotides are TGTGCCAGCAGTTACCGGACAGGGGGCACTGAAGCTTTCTTT.

This chain joins TRBV6-1 and TRBJ1-4, with unresolved D. The V gene lost 3 bases and the J gene lost 2 bases, with 10 bases spanning the gap. This CDR3 is built from 15 residues. Germline loops: CDR1 MNHNS, CDR2 SASEGT. The CDR3 sequence is CASSDDSGTNEKLFF. In DNA, the CDR3 is TGTGCCAGCAGTGATGACTCCGGGACTAATGAAAAACTGTTTTTT.

This clonotype turned up a few times. The V and J genes are TRBV20-1 and TRBJ2-5; 10 bases line up with TRBD2. V was pared by 6 bases and J by 8 bases, with 15 bases of the junction left unmatched. Germline V gives CDR1 DFQATT, CDR2 SNEGSKA (reference sequence). The length of the CDR3 is 15 residues. CDR3 sequence: CSALPGLASNPTQYF. The CDR3 bases are TGCAGTGCCCTCCCGGGACTAGCGAGCAATCCTACCCAGTACTTC.

This clonotype turned up a few times. This chain connects TRBV10-3 to TRBJ2-1; 11 nucleotides line up with TRBD2. The CDR3 runs 16 residues. The ends lost 0 bases at V and 6 bases at J; junction bases unmatched: 4. Germline CDR1 is ENHRY and CDR2 is SYGVKD. The CDR3 nucleotides are TGTGCCATCAGTGAGTCTTGGCTAGCGGGAGGCAATGAGCAGTTCTTC. It codes for CAISESWLAGGNEQFF.

This clonotype is large in the sample. This chain joins TRBV2 and TRBJ2-1, with D tentatively TRBD2 (7 bases). Germline assignment: CDR1 SNHLY and CDR2 FYNNEI. The CDR3 is 14 residues long. V was trimmed by 11 bases and J by 0 bases, leaving 14 bases between them. Written as DNA, the CDR3 is TGTGCCGGAAAGGGGGGGGGCTCCTACAATGAGCAGTTCTTC. It is translated as CAGKGGGSYNEQFF.

V is TRBV4-2 and J is TRBJ2-7; D possibly corresponds to TRBD2 (5 bases). Germline values: CDR1 LGHNA, CDR2 YNFKEQ. Trimming removed 0 bases at V and 3 bases at J, with 12 bases between. This CDR3 contains 15 residues. The DNA of the CDR3 is TGTGCCAGCAGCCAAGATAGGCTAGCTTTCTACGAGCAGTACTTC. Protein product: CASSQDRLAFYEQYF.

This clonotype turned up a few times. This chain connects TRBV7-2 to TRBJ1-2; no clear D. Germline values: CDR1 SGHTA, CDR2 FQGNSA. Trimming shortened V by 7 bases and J by 7 bases, and 19 bases separated the two germline ends. The CDR3 sequence is 14 residues long. The CDR3 sequence is CASNPALTRSGYTF. In DNA, the CDR3 is TGTGCCAGCAATCCCGCCCTAACACGGAGTGGCTACACCTTC. The complete variable domain, with remaining parts taken from reference TRBV7-2 and TRBJ1-2, reads GAGVSQSPSNKVTEKGKDVELRCDPISGHTALYWYRQSLGQGLEFLIYFQGNSAPDKSGLPSDRFSAERTGGSVSTLTIQRTQQEDSAVYLCASNPALTRSGYTFGSGTRLTVV.

The chain combines TRBV18 with TRBJ1-1; weak D call: TRBD1 (5 bases). This CDR3 region has 17 residues. Germline V gene lookup returns CDR1 KGHSH and CDR2 LQKENI. The V and J ends lost 1 base and 1 base respectively, with 16 bases between them. CDR3 sequence (DNA): TGTGCCAGCTCACCACAAGTATGGGACGGCCCGAACACTGAAGCTTTCTTT. This gives the protein CASSPQVWDGPNTEAFF.

In DNA, the CDR3 is TGTGCCAGCAGTTACTCATCTAATGAAAAACTGTTTTTT. This translates into CASSYSSNEKLFF. The rearrangement links TRBV6-6 to TRBJ1-4; the D is unclear. Germline assignment: CDR1 MNHNY and CDR2 SVGAGI (reference sequence). This CDR3 region has 13 residues. Trimming pared 0 bases from V and 3 bases from J, leaving 2 bases between.

The rearrangement links TRBV9 to TRBJ2-7, with 8 bases that match TRBD2. V was clipped by 1 base and J by 3 bases; unmatched bases: 6. This CDR3 has 15 amino acids. The germline CDR1 and CDR2 sequences are SGDLS and YYNGEE. CDR3 DNA: TGTGCCAGCAGCGTAACCCTCGGGACTAGCTACGAGCAGTACTTC. It translates to CASSVTLGTSYEQYF. Filled out from reference TRBV9 and TRBJ2-7, the complete variable domain reads DSGVTQTPKHLITATGQRVTLRCSPRSGDLSVYWYQQSLDQGLQFLIQYYNGEERAKGNILERFSAQQFPDLHSELNLSSLELGDSALYFCASSVTLGTSYEQYFGPGTRLTVT.

This sequence joins TRBV7-2 and TRBJ2-7; TRBD2 aligns across 13 bases. Unmatched junction bases numbered 5, after V lost 0 bases and J lost 6 bases. CDR3 length: 16 amino acids. The germline CDR1 and CDR2 sequences are SGHTA and FQGNSA. CDR3 sequence (DNA): TGTGCCAGCAGCTTAGCACTAGCGGGAGGGCTAGCCGAGCAGTACTTC. It codes for CASSLALAGGLAEQYF.

The chain joins TRBV28 to TRBJ1-5; the match to TRBD1 covers 9 bases. Germline CDR1 is MDHEN and CDR2 is SYDVKM. V lost 2 bases and J lost 7; bases outside the gene matches: 3. The CDR3 has 14 residues. CDR3 in amino acids: CASSLTGGGQPQHF. In nucleotides, the CDR3 is TGTGCCAGCAGTTTAACAGGGGGCGGGCAGCCCCAGCATTTT.

V is TRBV5-5 and J is TRBJ2-2, with 7 bases aligning to TRBD2. J gave up 0 bases and V 7 bases, and 6 bases lay outside the gene matches. Germline-derived CDR1 and CDR2 are SGHKS and YYEKEE (reference sequence). CDR3 size: 15 residues. The CDR3 DNA sequence: TGTGCCAGCGCTTGGGGACTATCGAACACCGGGGAGCTGTTTTTT. It translates to CASAWGLSNTGELFF.

There are a few counts of this clonotype. The chain is built from TRBV6-1 and TRBJ2-2; 12 bases fit TRBD2. J gave up 5 bases and V 6 bases, and 4 bases lay outside the gene matches. Germline CDR1 reads MNHNS; CDR2 reads SASEGT. This CDR3 has 15 amino acids. CDR3: CASRPGTSGTGELFF. CDR3 in DNA: TGTGCCAGCAGACCCGGGACTAGCGGGACCGGGGAGCTGTTTTTT.

This clonotype showed up just a few times. V usage is TRBV7-2 and J usage is TRBJ1-1, with D possibly being TRBD1 (5 bases). Germline loops: CDR1 SGHTA, CDR2 FQGNSA. CDR3 length equals 14 residues. The germline V and J ends were trimmed by 3 bases and 0 bases, with 8 bases remaining between them. CDR3 coding DNA: TGTGCCAGCAGCTTCAGCAGGGTGAACACTGAAGCTTTCTTT. The encoded protein is CASSFSRVNTEAFF.

This clonotype came up a few times. The limits of the CDR3 on the DNA are not certain, so only TCRdb's listed CDR3 is given. This chain connects TRBV10-3 to TRBJ2-7; the table's D gene call, TRBD1, was not cross checked with the DNA. The CDR3 has 12 residues if both end residues are counted. Per germline, CDR1 ENHRY and CDR2 SYGVKD. The CDR3 here is CAISVGQGNWYF.

The chain links TRBV12-3 or TRBV12-4 to TRBJ2-4; the D gene is possibly TRBD2 (5 bases). The CDR3 is 13 residues long. V dropped 6 bases and J dropped 6 bases, with 12 bases sitting between them. CDR3 loop: CASRADPGNIQYF. The CDR3 DNA is TGTGCCAGCAGAGCGGACCCCGGAAACATTCAGTACTTC.

This clonotype was seen more than once but under ten times. The chain joins TRBV5-5 to TRBJ2-1; TRBD2 matches 12 bases. Germline V lookup: CDR1 SGHKS, CDR2 YYEKEE (reference sequence). The CDR3 runs 17 residues. V shed 1 base, J shed 4 bases, and the junction held 6 bases outside the gene matches. The CDR3 reads CASSLRTSGEKYNEQFF. CDR3 bases: TGTGCCAGCAGCTTGAGGACTAGCGGGGAAAAGTACAATGAGCAGTTCTTC.

This clonotype was seen more than once but under ten times. This rearrangement joins TRBV5-4 to TRBJ2-7; D perhaps matches TRBD1 (6 bases). The CDR3 has 12 residues. Germline V gene sequence: CDR1 SGHNT, CDR2 YYREEE (reference sequence). The V end was cut by 4 bases, the J end by 3 bases, with 8 bases between. Here the CDR3 DNA reads TGTGCCAGCAGCCAGGACAGCTACGAGCAGTACTTC. Its translation is CASSQDSYEQYF.

V is TRBV12-3 or TRBV12-4 and J is TRBJ2-5; D is uncertain. The CDR3 has 12 residues. The V and J ends lost 7 bases and 5 bases respectively, with 11 bases between them. CDR3: CASTLTGETQYF. Written as DNA, the CDR3 is TGTGCCAGCACCCTTACCGGTGAGACCCAGTACTTC.

This chain connects TRBV12-3 or TRBV12-4 to TRBJ1-1, with D perhaps matching TRBD1 (5 bases). The CDR3 is 13 residues long. Trimming shortened V by 5 bases and J by 5 bases, and 12 bases separated the two germline ends. The CDR3, as DNA: TGTGCCAGCAGTGGCAACACAGGAACTGAAGCTTTCTTT. Translating gives CASSGNTGTEAFF.

V usage is TRBV4-2 and J usage is TRBJ2-5, with 8 positions matching TRBD2. The CDR3 extends over 14 amino acids. The junction had 2 bases not matched to a gene; V was cut back by 2 bases and J by 3 bases. CDR1 is LGHNA, CDR2 YNFKEQ, per germline. The CDR3 bases are TGTGCCAGCAGCCAACCAGCGGGAGAAGAGACCCAGTACTTC. Translated: CASSQPAGEETQYF.

In this sample, this clonotype turned up a few times. This chain joins TRBV18 and TRBJ2-5; 7 bases fit TRBD1. There are 14 residues in the CDR3. Germline lookup yields CDR1 KGHSH and CDR2 LQKENI. V lost 2 bases, J lost 1 base, and 1 base stayed unmatched. The chain's CDR3 is CASSPGQAQETQYF. CDR3 sequence (DNA): TGTGCCAGCTCACCAGGACAGGCCCAAGAGACCCAGTACTTC.